The clone carrying this TCR beta chain was observed at least ten times. Antigen unknown. The data stem from a study of spatial heterogeneity in lung cancer. Study-level points and caveats: Ubiquitous expanded tumor TCRs appeared in blood more at resection than follow-up.

TCRdb re-called the 5' RACE reads through MiXCR, storing one row per CDR3 protein. The table lists about 27,000 distinct CDR3 sequences, about 5.3% of them singletons. The sample's time point: blood at routine non-recurrence follow-up after resection. Germline V lookup: CDR1 SNHLY, CDR2 FYNNEI. V shed 8 bases, J shed 6 bases, and the junction held 11 bases outside the gene matches. The CDR3 is 15 residues long. This clonotype was sampled from a female donor with early-stage non-small cell lung cancer. This sample comprised PBMCs, obtained at follow-up. The rearrangement joins TRBV2 to TRBJ2-1; 9 positions agree with TRBD2. The CDR3 DNA is TGTGCCAGCGCCGTACTGGCGGGGGGGTTCAATGAGCAGTTCTTC. Protein: CASAVLAGGFNEQFF.